The source of this TCR beta chain is a study of OX40 agonist ivuxolimab in advanced cancers. V trimming: 3 bases; J trimming: 10 bases; junction bases outside the gene matches: 15. Looked up from germline, CDR1 is SGDLS and CDR2 is YYNGEE. The CDR3 is made up of 17 amino acids. Libraries were prepared by immunoSEQ multiplex PCR; TCRdb keeps only in-frame clonotypes and omits some of them. The sample has tens of thousands of clones, nearly 90% seen once. The chain uses TRBV9 and TRBJ2-1, with 11 bases matching TRBD2. This sample comprised CD4+ or CD8+ T cells sorted from blood, obtained in a trial of the OX40 agonist ivuxolimab. This TCR came from an adult with an advanced solid tumor such as melanoma, head and neck, liver or kidney cancer. CDR3 amino acids: CASSGDPLAGGPLEQFF. DNA of the CDR3: TGTGCCAGCAGCGGAGACCCCCTAGCGGGGGGCCCTCTAGAGCAGTTCTTC. Full variable domain (missing parts from reference TRBV9 and TRBJ2-1): DSGVTQTPKHLITATGQRVTLRCSPRSGDLSVYWYQQSLDQGLQFLIQYYNGEERAKGNILERFSAQQFPDLHSELNLSSLELGDSALYFCASSGDPLAGGPLEQFFGPGTRLTVL.